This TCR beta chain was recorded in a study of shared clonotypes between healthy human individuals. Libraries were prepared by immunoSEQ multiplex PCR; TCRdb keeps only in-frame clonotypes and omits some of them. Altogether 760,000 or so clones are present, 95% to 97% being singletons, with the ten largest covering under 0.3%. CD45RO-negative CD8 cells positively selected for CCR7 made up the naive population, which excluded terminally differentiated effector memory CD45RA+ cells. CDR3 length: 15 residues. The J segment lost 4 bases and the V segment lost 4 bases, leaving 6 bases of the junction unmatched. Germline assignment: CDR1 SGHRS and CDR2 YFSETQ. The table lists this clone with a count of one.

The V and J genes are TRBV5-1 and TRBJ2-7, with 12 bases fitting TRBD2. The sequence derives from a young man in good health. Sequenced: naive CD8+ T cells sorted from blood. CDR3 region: CASSTGLAGPYEQYF. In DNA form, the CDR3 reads TGCGCCAGCAGCACCGGACTAGCGGGACCGTACGAGCAGTACTTC.